This TCR beta chain was recorded in a study of cytomegalovirus exposure and HLA in healthy donors. Study summary: The study placed approximately 80% of its approximately 360 genotyped donors in the Caucasian-associated ancestry cluster. Study results and caveats: It was reported that TCR beta sequences correctly inferred the HLA-A and HLA-B alleles for most subjects. Cytomegalovirus association was listed for 164 TCR beta chains.

As for this clone: Its antigen is still unknown. Relative to the germline gene, one junction end is altered; a read error may explain this.

The study ran its PCR with 60 Vbeta and 13 Jbeta primers. The method was immunoSEQ multiplex PCR; TCRdb's version includes in-frame clones alone and lacks a portion of them. The sample includes over 100,000 clones, 65% to 90% seen only once; the top ten take under 2.5%. The specimen was PBMCs. This clonotype was obtained from a woman younger than 45 in good health and CMV-seronegative.

CDR3 coding DNA: TGTTCCAGCAGCTTCCGCGGGGACACCGGGGAGCTGTTTTTT. Amino acids: CSSSFRGDTGELFF. The chain recombines TRBV7-9 with TRBJ2-2; D might be TRBD2 (6 bases). Germline CDR1 reads SEHNR; CDR2 reads FQNEAQ (reference sequence). The CDR3 is 14 residues long.